The rows below give T cell receptor beta chains drawn from one sample of a study of blood T cell repertoires in COVID-19. Clones were read by immunoSEQ multiplex PCR, and TCRdb kept only the in-frame ones, dropping some. The table has fewer than 110,000 clones, under 95% seen once. Sample: peripheral blood. These receptors were obtained from a woman aged 25 to 39 with acute or convalescent COVID-19. Both conserved end residues are part of each CDR3. Each record gives: CDR3 protein, CDR3 DNA, V gene, clone size, J gene, D gene. The D gene is left open where the match is weak. Only some rows state a clone size, as once, few, many or a class for expanded clones.

CDR3 protein: CASSQGTSETGELFF; CDR3 DNA: TGTGCCAGCAGCCAAGGGACTAGCGAGACCGGGGAGCTGTTTTTT; V gene: TRBV4-2; clone size: NA; J gene: TRBJ2-2; D gene: TRBD2
CDR3 protein: CASSYDRGNTEAFF; CDR3 DNA: TGTGCCAGCAGTTACGACAGGGGGAACACTGAAGCTTTCTTT; V gene: TRBV6-2/TRBV6-3; clone size: NA; J gene: TRBJ1-1; D gene: TRBD1
CDR3 protein: CASGLVRRERTYEQYF; CDR3 DNA: TGTGCTAGTGGTTTGGTCAGGCGGGAGCGGACCTACGAGCAGTACTTC; V gene: TRBV12-5; clone size: NA; J gene: TRBJ2-7; D gene: TRBD2
CDR3 protein: CASSPPKRGGEQYF; CDR3 DNA: TGTGCCAGCAGCCCGCCCAAACGGGGGGGCGAGCAGTACTTC; V gene: TRBV5-6; clone size: NA; J gene: TRBJ2-7; D gene: TRBD2
CDR3 protein: CASSNRGNEQFF; CDR3 DNA: TGTGCCAGCAGTAACAGGGGCAATGAGCAGTTCTTC; V gene: TRBV7-2; clone size: NA; J gene: TRBJ2-1; D gene: TRBD1
CDR3 protein: CASSSTAGRNEKLFF; CDR3 DNA: TGTGCCAGCAGCAGCACTGCGGGCAGGAATGAAAAACTGTTTTTT; V gene: TRBV7-9; clone size: NA; J gene: TRBJ1-4; D gene: NA
CDR3 protein: CASSPQGKNYGYTF; CDR3 DNA: TGTGCCAGTAGCCCGCAGGGGAAGAACTATGGCTACACCTTC; V gene: TRBV19; clone size: NA; J gene: TRBJ1-2; D gene: NA
CDR3 protein: CASSYSVQGYYGYTF; CDR3 DNA: TGTGCCAGCAGTTACTCGGTGCAGGGCTACTATGGCTACACCTTC; V gene: TRBV6-5; clone size: once; J gene: TRBJ1-2; D gene: NA
CDR3 protein: CASSVGQGADYGYTF; CDR3 DNA: TGTGCCAGCAGCGTAGGACAGGGGGCAGACTATGGCTACACCTTC; V gene: TRBV7-2; clone size: NA; J gene: TRBJ1-2; D gene: TRBD1
CDR3 protein: CASSDNNEQFF; CDR3 DNA: TGTGCCAGCAGTGACAACAATGAGCAGTTCTTC; V gene: TRBV28; clone size: NA; J gene: TRBJ2-1; D gene: NA
CDR3 protein: CASSVDGAGGTDTQYF; CDR3 DNA: TGTGCCAGCAGCGTAGACGGAGCGGGGGGCACAGATACGCAGTATTTT; V gene: TRBV9; clone size: NA; J gene: TRBJ2-3; D gene: TRBD2
CDR3 protein: CASSLKGAGRKNYGYTF; CDR3 DNA: TGTGCCAGCAGCTTAAAAGGGGCAGGGCGTAAGAACTATGGCTACACCTTC; V gene: TRBV7-8; clone size: NA; J gene: TRBJ1-2; D gene: NA
CDR3 protein: CASSLNSDTEAFF; CDR3 DNA: TGTGCCAGCAGCTTAAATTCTGACACTGAAGCTTTCTTT; V gene: TRBV7-3; clone size: NA; J gene: TRBJ1-1; D gene: NA
CDR3 protein: CSVEDPSGAYEQYF; CDR3 DNA: TGCAGCGTTGAAGACCCTAGCGGGGCCTACGAGCAGTACTTC; V gene: TRBV29-1; clone size: NA; J gene: TRBJ2-7; D gene: TRBD2
CDR3 protein: CASSDSGGARLYEQYF; CDR3 DNA: TGTGCCAGCAGCGACAGCGGGGGGGCGAGGCTCTACGAGCAGTACTTC; V gene: TRBV7-8; clone size: NA; J gene: TRBJ2-7; D gene: TRBD2
CDR3 protein: CASSRRGQENTEAFF; CDR3 DNA: TGTGCCAGCAGCCGCCGGGGACAAGAGAACACTGAAGCTTTCTTT; V gene: TRBV7-8; clone size: NA; J gene: TRBJ1-1; D gene: NA
CDR3 protein: CASSQDPQGAGYQPQHF; CDR3 DNA: TGTGCCAGCAGCCAAGATCCACAGGGGGCAGGATATCAGCCCCAGCATTTT; V gene: TRBV4-2; clone size: NA; J gene: TRBJ1-5; D gene: TRBD1
CDR3 protein: CAWNLGLNTEAFF; CDR3 DNA: TGTGCCTGGAACCTTGGGCTGAACACTGAAGCTTTCTTT; V gene: TRBV30; clone size: NA; J gene: TRBJ1-1; D gene: NA
CDR3 protein: CASSSRGNQPQHF; CDR3 DNA: TGTGCCAGCAGCTCCAGGGGGAATCAGCCCCAGCATTTT; V gene: TRBV7-2; clone size: NA; J gene: TRBJ1-5; D gene: TRBD1
CDR3 protein: CASSEFRRGDHGELFF; CDR3 DNA: TGTGCCAGCAGTGAATTTCGGCGGGGGGACCACGGGGAGCTGTTTTTT; V gene: TRBV6-1; clone size: NA; J gene: TRBJ2-2; D gene: TRBD2
CDR3 protein: CASRTNAGGRSEQYF; CDR3 DNA: TGTGCCAGCAGAACGAACGCGGGGGGCCGGAGCGAGCAGTACTTC; V gene: TRBV5-5; clone size: NA; J gene: TRBJ2-7; D gene: TRBD2